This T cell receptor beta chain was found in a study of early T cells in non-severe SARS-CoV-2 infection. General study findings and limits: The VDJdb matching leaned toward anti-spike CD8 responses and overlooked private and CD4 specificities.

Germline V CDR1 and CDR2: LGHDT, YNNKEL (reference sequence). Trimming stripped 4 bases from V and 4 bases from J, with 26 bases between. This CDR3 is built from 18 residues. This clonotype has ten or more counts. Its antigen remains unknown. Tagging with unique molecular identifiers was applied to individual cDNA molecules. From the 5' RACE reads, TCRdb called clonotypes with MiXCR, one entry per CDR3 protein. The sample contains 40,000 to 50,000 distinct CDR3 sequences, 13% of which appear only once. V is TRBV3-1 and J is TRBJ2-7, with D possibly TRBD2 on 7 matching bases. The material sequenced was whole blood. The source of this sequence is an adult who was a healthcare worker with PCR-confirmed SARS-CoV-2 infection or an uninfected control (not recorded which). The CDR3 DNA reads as TGTGCCAGCAGCCCGGGCGATCGGGGAGGGGGACAACTATACGAGCAGTACTTC. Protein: CASSPGDRGGGQLYEQYF.